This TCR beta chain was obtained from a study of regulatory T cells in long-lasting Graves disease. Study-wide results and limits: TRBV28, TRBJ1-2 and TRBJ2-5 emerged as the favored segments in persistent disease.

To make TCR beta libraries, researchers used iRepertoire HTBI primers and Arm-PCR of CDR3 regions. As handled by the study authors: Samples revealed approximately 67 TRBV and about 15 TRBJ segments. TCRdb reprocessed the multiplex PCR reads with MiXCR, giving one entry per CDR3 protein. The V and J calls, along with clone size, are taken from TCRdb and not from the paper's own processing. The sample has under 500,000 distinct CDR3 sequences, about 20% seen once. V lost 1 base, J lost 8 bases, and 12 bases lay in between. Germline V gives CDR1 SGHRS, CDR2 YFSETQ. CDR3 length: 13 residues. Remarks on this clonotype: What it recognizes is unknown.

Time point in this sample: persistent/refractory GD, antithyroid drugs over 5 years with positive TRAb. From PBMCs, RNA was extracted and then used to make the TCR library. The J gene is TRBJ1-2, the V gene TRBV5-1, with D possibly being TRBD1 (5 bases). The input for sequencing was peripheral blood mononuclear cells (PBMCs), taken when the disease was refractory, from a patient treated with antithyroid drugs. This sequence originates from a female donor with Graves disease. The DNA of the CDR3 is TGCGCCAGCAGCTTGACCGGGGGTCTGGGCTACACCTTC. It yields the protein CASSLTGGLGYTF.